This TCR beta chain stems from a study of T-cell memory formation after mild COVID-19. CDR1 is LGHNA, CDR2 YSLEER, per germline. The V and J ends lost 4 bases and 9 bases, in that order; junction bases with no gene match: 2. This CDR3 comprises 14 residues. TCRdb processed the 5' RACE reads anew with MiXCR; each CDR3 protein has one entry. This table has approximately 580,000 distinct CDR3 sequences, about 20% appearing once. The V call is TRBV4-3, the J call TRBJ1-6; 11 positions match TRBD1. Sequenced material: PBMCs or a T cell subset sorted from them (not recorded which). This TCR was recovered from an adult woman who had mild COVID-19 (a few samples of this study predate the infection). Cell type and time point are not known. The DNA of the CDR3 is TGCGCCAGCAGCCGTGGACAGGGGGCTTCACCCCTCCACTTT. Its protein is CASSRGQGASPLHF.